Each of the 8 T cell receptor beta chains below was sequenced from the same sample in a study of blood T cell repertoires in COVID-19. Only in-frame clones appear in the TCRdb table, and some are missing; sequencing was by immunoSEQ multiplex PCR. The sample contains 100,000 to 150,000 clones, about 83% of which appear only once. Sequences were obtained from peripheral blood. The receptors derive from a woman aged 50 to 60 with acute or convalescent COVID-19.

This clone was detected once. This chain links TRBV19 with TRBJ1-2; 8 bases agree with TRBD1. J gave up 8 bases and V 3 bases, and 2 bases lay outside the gene matches. The CDR3 loop spans 12 amino acids. The germline V gene has CDR1 LNHDA and CDR2 SQIVND (reference sequence). CDR3 in DNA: TGTGCCAGTAGTATTGGGGACAGGGGCTACACCTTC. Translation gives CASSIGDRGYTF.

The V and J genes are TRBV4-2 and TRBJ1-1; D uncertain. Germline-derived CDR1 and CDR2 are LGHNA and YNFKEQ. V lost 2 bases, J lost 1 base, and 11 bases lay in between. This CDR3 contains 15 residues. In DNA form, the CDR3 reads TGTGCCAGCAGCCAACTCGGACGGGAGAACACTGAAGCTTTCTTT. This sequence encodes CASSQLGRENTEAFF.

The CDR3 DNA sequence: TGTGCCAGCAGCGTAGGTTCTGGGGGGACAGGGGACTACGAGCAGTACTTC. Translating gives CASSVGSGGTGDYEQYF. This chain links TRBV9 with TRBJ2-7; 10 positions match TRBD1. This CDR3 is 17 amino acids long. With V trimmed by 0 bases and J by 3 bases, 9 bases remained unmatched. Germline V gene data show CDR1 as SGDLS and CDR2 as YYNGEE.

The rearrangement links TRBV14 to TRBJ2-1; TRBD2 matches at 10 bases. The ends lost 0 bases at V and 3 bases at J; junction bases unmatched: 2. The CDR3 loop spans 16 amino acids. Per the germline V gene, CDR1 is SGHDN and CDR2 is FVKESK. CDR3 nucleotides: TGTGCCAGCAGCCAAGACCTAGCGGGGGTCTACAATGAGCAGTTCTTC. It yields the protein CASSQDLAGVYNEQFF.

The J gene is TRBJ2-3, the V gene TRBV30, with D tentatively TRBD2 (6 bases). Germline CDR1 and CDR2: GTSNPN and SVGIG (reference sequence). CDR3 length equals 16 residues. V was shortened by 4 bases and J by 2 bases, with 19 bases between the two germline ends. CDR3 in DNA: TGTGCCTGGATGAAAGCCGGGGGTCTAGCCACAGATACGCAGTATTTT. This sequence encodes CAWMKAGGLATDTQYF.

J is TRBJ2-5 and V is TRBV5-6; 12 bases match TRBD2. Germline V lookup: CDR1 SGHDT, CDR2 YYEEEE. With V trimmed by 5 bases and J by 5 bases, 4 bases remained unmatched. This CDR3 comprises 14 residues. This chain's CDR3 is CASRRLAGEETQYF. Written as DNA, the CDR3 is TGTGCCAGCAGGCGACTAGCGGGGGAGGAGACCCAGTACTTC. Full variable domain (missing parts from reference TRBV5-6 and TRBJ2-5): DAGVTQSPTHLIKTRGQQVTLRCSPKSGHDTVSWYQQALGQGPQFIFQYYEEEERQRGNFPDRFSGHQFPNYSSELNVNALLLGDSALYLCASRRLAGEETQYFGPGTRLLVL.

This clone has a single count. The CDR3 region has the DNA TGTGCCAGCAGCGCAGGTGCGTACGAGCCCCAGCATTTT. Translating it yields CASSAGAYEPQHF. V and J are TRBV4-2 and TRBJ1-5; no clear D. This CDR3 comprises 13 residues. V was clipped by 5 bases and J by 8 bases, with 13 bases between them. Germline CDR1 is LGHNA and CDR2 is YNFKEQ.

The CDR3 protein is CASSQQGTSGVVTQYF. In nucleotides, the CDR3 is TGTGCCAGCAGCCAACAGGGTACTAGCGGGGTAGTTACGCAGTATTTT. The chain carries TRBV3-1 (or the pseudogene TRBV3-2) and TRBJ2-3; 10 nucleotides match TRBD2. In germline, CDR1 is LGHDT, CDR2 YNNKEL (reference sequence). CDR3 size: 16 residues. Unmatched junction bases numbered 10, after V lost 2 bases and J lost 8 bases.